This T cell receptor (beta chain) was recovered during a study of shared clonotypes between healthy human individuals. Trimming took off 0 bases at V and 0 bases at J, with 17 bases between the two ends. The CDR3 sequence is 18 residues long. The V gene's germline CDR1 is SGHDN and CDR2 FVKESK. Terminally differentiated effector memory CD45RA+ cells were excluded by CCR7 positive selection of CD45RO-negative cells. The donor population consisted of healthy HIV-negative adults with no recent acute infections or vaccinations. Caucasian adults residing in Nashville, Tennessee made up all the donors. Notes on the study in general: Richness estimates generally favored naive over memory subsets. Sequencing depth was a factor that was expected to affect clonotype sharing among donors.

Remarks on this clone: Its antigen is still unknown.

Using immunoSEQ multiplex PCR, the repertoire was profiled, and TCRdb retains in-frame clones only, with some absent. Of roughly 2,000,000 clones listed, approximately 94% are singletons. The TCR comes from a man between 18 and 35 years old in good health. The chain employs TRBV14 and TRBJ1-2, with D perhaps TRBD1 (6 bases). Sequenced input: naive CD8+ T cells sorted from blood. CDR3 bases: TGTGCCAGCAGCCAAGAAGGGGGGGATCAAGAAGCTAACTATGGCTACACCTTC. This gives the protein CASSQEGGDQEANYGYTF.